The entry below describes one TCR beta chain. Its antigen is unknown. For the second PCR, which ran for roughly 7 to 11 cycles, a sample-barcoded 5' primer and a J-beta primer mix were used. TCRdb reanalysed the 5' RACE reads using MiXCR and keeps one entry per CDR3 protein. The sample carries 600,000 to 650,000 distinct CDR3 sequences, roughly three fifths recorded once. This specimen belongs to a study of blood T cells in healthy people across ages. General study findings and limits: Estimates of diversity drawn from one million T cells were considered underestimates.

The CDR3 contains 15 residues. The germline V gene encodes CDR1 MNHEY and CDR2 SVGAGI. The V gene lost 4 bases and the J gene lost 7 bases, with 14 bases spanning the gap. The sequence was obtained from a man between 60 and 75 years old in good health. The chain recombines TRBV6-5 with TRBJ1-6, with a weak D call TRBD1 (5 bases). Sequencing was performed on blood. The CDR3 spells CASSLTGTANSPLHF. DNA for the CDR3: TGTGCCAGCAGTTTGACCGGGACGGCGAATTCACCCCTCCACTTT.